This T cell receptor beta chain emerged from a study of T cells in Graves' hyperthyroidism and ophthalmopathy. Amplification yielded TCR beta CDR3 regions, with RNA transcripts as the source. Primed by the HTBI set, a first-round RT-PCR was run on the TCR CDR3. TCRdb called the multiplex PCR reads again in MiXCR, with one record for every CDR3 protein. Among around 340,000 distinct CDR3 sequences listed, around 18% were seen once. Study-wide points: Model output signaled ophthalmopathy a median roughly six months ahead of onset.

There are many counts of this clonotype. What it recognizes is unknown. V lost 6 bases, J lost 5 bases, and 9 bases stayed unmatched. This CDR3 contains 15 residues. Uncontrolled infection, other autoimmune disease, pregnancy or lactation barred patients from enrollment. The sequence came from a woman aged 40 to 50 with Graves' ophthalmopathy. The chain has TRBV12-3 or TRBV12-4 and TRBJ2-1, with TRBD2 matching 8 bases. Source material: blood. CDR3 nucleotide sequence: TGTGCCAGCAGCCGATCTAGCGGGCTTGACAATGAGCAGTTCTTC. As protein: CASSRSSGLDNEQFF.